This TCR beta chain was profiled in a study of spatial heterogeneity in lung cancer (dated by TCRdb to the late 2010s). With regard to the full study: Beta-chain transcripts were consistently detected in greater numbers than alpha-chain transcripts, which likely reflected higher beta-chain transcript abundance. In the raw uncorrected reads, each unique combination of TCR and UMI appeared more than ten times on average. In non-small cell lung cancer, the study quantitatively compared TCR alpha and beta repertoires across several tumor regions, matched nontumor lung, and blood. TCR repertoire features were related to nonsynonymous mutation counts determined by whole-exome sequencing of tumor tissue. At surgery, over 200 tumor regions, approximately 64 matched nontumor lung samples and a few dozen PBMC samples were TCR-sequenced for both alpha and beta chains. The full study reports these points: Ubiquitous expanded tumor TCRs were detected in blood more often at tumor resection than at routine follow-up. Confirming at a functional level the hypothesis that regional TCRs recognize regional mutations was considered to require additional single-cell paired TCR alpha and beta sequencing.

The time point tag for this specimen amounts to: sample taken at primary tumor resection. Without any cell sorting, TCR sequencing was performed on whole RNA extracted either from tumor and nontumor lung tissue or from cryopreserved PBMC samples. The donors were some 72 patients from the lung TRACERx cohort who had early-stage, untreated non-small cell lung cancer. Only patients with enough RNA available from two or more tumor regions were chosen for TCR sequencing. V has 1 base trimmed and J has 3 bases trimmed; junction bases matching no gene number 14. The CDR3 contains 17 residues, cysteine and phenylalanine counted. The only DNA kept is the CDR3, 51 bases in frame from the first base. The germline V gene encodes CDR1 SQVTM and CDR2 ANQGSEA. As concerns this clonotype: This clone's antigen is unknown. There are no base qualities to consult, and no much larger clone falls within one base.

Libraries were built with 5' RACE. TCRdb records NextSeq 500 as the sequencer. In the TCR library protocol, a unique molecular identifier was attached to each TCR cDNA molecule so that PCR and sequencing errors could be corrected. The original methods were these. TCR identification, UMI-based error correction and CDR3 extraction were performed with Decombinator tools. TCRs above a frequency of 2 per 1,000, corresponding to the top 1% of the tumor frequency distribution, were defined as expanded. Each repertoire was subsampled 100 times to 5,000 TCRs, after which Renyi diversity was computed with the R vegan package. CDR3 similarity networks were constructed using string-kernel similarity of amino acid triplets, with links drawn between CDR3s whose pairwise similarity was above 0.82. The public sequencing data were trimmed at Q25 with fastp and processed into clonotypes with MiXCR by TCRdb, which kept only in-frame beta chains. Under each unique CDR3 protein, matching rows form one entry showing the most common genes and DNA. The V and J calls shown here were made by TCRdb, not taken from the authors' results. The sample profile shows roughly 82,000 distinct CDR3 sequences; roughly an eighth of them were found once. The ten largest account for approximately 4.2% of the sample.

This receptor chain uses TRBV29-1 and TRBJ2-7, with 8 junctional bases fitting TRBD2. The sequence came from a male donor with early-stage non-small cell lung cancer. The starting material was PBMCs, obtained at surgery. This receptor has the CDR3 CSVEGGDPGGPVYEQYF. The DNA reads TGCAGCGTTGAAGGAGGGGACCCGGGAGGGCCAGTCTACGAGCAGTACTTC.